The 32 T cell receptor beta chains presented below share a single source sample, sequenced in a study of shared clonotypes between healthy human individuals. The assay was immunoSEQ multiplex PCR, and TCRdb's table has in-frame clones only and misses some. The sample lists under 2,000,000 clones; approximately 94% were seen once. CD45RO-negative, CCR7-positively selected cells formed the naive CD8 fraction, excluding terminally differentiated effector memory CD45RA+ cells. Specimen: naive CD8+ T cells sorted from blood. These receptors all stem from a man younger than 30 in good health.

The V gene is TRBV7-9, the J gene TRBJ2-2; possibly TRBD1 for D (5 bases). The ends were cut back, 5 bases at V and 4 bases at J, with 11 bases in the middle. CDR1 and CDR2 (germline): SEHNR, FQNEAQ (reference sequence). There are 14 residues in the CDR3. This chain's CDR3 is CASSRNQGTGELFF. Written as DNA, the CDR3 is TGTGCCAGCAGCCGGAACCAGGGCACCGGGGAGCTGTTTTTT.

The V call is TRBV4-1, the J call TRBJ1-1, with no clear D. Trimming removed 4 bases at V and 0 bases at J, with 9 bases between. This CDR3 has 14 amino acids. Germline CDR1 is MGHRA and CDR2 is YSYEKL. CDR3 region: CASSPTDMNTEAFF. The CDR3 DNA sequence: TGCGCCAGCAGCCCTACAGACATGAACACTGAAGCTTTCTTT.

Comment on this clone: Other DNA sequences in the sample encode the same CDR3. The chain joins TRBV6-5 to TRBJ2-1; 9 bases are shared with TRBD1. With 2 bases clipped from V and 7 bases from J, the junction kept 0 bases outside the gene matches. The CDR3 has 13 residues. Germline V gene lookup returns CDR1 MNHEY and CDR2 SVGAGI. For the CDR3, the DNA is TGTGCCAGCAGTTACGGGACAGGGAATGAGCAGTTCTTC. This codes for CASSYGTGNEQFF.

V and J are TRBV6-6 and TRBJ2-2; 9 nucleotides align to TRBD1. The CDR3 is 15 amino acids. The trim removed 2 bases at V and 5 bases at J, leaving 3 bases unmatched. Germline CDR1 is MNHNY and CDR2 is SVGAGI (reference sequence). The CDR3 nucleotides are TGTGCCAGCAGTTACGACAGGGGGTTTACCGGGGAGCTGTTTTTT. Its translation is CASSYDRGFTGELFF.

CDR3 region: CASSETATGNTIYF. In DNA form, the CDR3 reads TGCGCCAGCAGTGAGACCGCGACTGGAAACACCATATATTTT. This chain connects TRBV10-2 to TRBJ1-3; D gene unclear. V was clipped by 2 bases and J by 2 bases, with 7 bases between them. This CDR3 region has 14 residues. Germline CDR1 WSHSY, CDR2 SAAADI.

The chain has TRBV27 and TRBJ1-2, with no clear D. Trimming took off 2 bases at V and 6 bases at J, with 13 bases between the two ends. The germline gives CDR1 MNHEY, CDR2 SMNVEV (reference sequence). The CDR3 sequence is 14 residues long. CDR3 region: CASSLRVGGHGYTF. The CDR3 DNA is TGTGCCAGCAGTTTAAGGGTAGGAGGACATGGCTACACCTTC.

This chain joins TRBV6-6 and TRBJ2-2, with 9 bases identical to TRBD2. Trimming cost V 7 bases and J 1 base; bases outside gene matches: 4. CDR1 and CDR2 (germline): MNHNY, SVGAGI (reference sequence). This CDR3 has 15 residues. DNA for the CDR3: TGTGCCAGCACCGATAGCGGGGGGAACACCGGGGAGCTGTTTTTT. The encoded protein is CASTDSGGNTGELFF.

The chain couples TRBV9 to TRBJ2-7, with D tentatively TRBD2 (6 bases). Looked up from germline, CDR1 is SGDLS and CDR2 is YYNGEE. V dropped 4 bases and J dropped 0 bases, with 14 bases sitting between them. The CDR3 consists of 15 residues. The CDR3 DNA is TGTGCCAGCAGCCCTGGGAGGCATCTCTCCTACGAGCAGTACTTC. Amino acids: CASSPGRHLSYEQYF.

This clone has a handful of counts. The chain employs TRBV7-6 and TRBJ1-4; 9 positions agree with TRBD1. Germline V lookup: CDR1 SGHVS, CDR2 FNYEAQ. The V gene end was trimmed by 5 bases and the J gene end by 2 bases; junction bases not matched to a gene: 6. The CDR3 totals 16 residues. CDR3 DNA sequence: TGTGCCAGCAGCCCTGGGACAGGGATCACTAATGAAAAACTGTTTTTT. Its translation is CASSPGTGITNEKLFF.

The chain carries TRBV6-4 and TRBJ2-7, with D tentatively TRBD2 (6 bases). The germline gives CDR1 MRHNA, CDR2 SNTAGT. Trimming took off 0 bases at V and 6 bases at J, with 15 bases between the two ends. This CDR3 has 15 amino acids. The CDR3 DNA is TGTGCCAGCAGTGACTCGTGCCCCCTGGGAGGCGAGCAGTACTTC. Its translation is CASSDSCPLGGEQYF.

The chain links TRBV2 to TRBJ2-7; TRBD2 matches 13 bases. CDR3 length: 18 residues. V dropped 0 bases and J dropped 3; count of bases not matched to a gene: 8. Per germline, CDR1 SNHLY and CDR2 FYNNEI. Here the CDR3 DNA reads TGTGCCAGCAGTGAAGCTGGGACTAGCGGGGCTTTTTTCTACGAGCAGTACTTC. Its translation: CASSEAGTSGAFFYEQYF.

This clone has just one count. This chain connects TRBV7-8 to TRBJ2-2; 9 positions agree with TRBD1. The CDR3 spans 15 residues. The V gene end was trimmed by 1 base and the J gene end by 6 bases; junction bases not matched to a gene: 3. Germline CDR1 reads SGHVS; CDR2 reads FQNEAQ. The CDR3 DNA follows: TGTGCCAGCAGCTTAGGGGGACAGGGTCCCGGGGAGCTGTTTTTT. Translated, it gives CASSLGGQGPGELFF. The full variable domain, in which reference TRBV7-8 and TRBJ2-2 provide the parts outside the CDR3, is GAGVSQSPRYKVAKRGQDVALRCDPISGHVSLFWYQQALGQGPEFLTYFQNEAQLDKSGLPSDRFFAERPEGSVSTLKIQRTQQEDSAVYLCASSLGGQGPGELFFGEGSRLTVL.

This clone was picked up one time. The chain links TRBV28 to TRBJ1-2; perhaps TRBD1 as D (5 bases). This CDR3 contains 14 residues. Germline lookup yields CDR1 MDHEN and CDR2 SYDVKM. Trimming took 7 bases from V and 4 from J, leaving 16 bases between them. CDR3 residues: CASINWGGSYGYTF. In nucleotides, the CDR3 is TGTGCCAGCATTAATTGGGGGGGTAGCTATGGCTACACCTTC.

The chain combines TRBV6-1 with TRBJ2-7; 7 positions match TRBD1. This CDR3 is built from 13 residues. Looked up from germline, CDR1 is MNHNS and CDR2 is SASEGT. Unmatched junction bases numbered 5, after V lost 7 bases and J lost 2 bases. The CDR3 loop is CASNNRGTYEQYF. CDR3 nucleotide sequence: TGTGCCAGCAACAACAGGGGTACCTACGAGCAGTACTTC.

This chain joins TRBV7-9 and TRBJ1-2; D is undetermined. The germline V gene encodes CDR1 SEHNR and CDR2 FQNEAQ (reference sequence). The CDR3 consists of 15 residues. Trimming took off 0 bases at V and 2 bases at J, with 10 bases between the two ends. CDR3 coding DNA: TGTGCCAGCAGCTTAGCTCCCAGCCCCAACTATGGCTACACCTTC. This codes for CASSLAPSPNYGYTF.

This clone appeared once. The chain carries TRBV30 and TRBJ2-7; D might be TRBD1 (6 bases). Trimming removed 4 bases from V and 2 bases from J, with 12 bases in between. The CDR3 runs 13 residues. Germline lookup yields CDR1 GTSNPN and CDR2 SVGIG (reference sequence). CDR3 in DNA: TGTGCCTGGAACGTGGACAGTACCTACGAGCAGTACTTC. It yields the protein CAWNVDSTYEQYF.

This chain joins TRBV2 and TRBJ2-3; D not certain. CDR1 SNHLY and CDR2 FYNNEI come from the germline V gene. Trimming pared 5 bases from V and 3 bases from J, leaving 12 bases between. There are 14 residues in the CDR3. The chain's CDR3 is CASSPWENTDTQYF. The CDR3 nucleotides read TGTGCCAGCAGTCCCTGGGAAAATACAGATACGCAGTATTTT.

As DNA, the CDR3 is TGTGCCAGCAGCTTTGAGGGGAGCCCATACAATGAGCAGTTCTTC. The encoded protein is CASSFEGSPYNEQFF. V usage is TRBV5-6 and J usage is TRBJ2-1; D tentatively fits TRBD1 or TRBD2 (5 bases each). Trimming stripped 2 bases from V and 4 bases from J, with 13 bases between. The CDR3 covers 15 residues. The germline V gene has CDR1 SGHDT and CDR2 YYEEEE.

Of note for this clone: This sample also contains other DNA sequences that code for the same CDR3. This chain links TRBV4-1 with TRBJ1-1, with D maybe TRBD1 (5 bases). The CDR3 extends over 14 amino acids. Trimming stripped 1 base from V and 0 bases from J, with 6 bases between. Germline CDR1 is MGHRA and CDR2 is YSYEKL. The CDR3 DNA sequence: TGCGCCAGCAGCCAAGTAGGGGTGAACACTGAAGCTTTCTTT. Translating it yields CASSQVGVNTEAFF.

The CDR3 bases are TGTGCCAGCAGCCCAGGGACAGGTGGGCAGTTCTTC. Translating gives CASSPGTGGQFF. The chain uses TRBV7-9 and TRBJ2-1, with 8 bases that match TRBD1. This CDR3 has 12 residues. Looked up from germline, CDR1 is SEHNR and CDR2 is FQNEAQ (reference sequence). Trimming removed 5 bases from V and 12 bases from J; junction bases left unmatched: 6.

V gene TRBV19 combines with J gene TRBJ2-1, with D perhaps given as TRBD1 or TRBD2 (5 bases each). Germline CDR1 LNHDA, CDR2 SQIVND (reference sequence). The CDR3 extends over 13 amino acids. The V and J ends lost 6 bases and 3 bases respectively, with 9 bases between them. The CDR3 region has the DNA TGTGCCAGTAGGGGGACGGTCTACAATGAGCAGTTCTTC. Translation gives CASRGTVYNEQFF.

CDR3 protein: CASSLAPLAGDSSTDTQYF. The CDR3 nucleotides read TGTGCCAGCAGCTTAGCGCCCCTAGCGGGCGATTCTAGCACAGATACGCAGTATTTT. This chain uses TRBV7-8 with TRBJ2-3; TRBD2 aligns across 8 bases. Germline V lookup: CDR1 SGHVS, CDR2 FQNEAQ. J gave up 0 bases and V 0 bases, and 11 bases lay outside the gene matches. The CDR3 is 19 amino acids. Together with reference TRBV7-8 and TRBJ2-3, the CDR3 gives the full variable domain: GAGVSQSPRYKVAKRGQDVALRCDPISGHVSLFWYQQALGQGPEFLTYFQNEAQLDKSGLPSDRFFAERPEGSVSTLKIQRTQQEDSAVYLCASSLAPLAGDSSTDTQYFGPGTRLTVL.

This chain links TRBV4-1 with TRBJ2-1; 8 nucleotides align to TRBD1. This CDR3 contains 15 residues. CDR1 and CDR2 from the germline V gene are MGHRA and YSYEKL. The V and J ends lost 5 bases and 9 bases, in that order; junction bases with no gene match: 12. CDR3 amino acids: CASSWGTGYDAEQFF. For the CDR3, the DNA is TGCGCCAGCAGCTGGGGGACAGGCTACGACGCTGAGCAGTTCTTC.

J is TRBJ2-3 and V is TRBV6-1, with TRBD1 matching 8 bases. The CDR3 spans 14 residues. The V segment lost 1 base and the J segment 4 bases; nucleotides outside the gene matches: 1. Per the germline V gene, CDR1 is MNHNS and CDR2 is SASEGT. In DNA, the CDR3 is TGTGCCAGCAGTGAAGTGACAGGGGCAGATACGCAGTATTTT. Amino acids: CASSEVTGADTQYF.

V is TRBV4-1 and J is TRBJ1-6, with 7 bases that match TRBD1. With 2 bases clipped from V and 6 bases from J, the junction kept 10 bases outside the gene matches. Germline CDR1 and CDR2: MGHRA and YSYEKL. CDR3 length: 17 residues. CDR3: CASSQPFGQAANSPLHF. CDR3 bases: TGCGCCAGCAGCCAACCTTTCGGACAGGCAGCTAATTCACCCCTCCACTTT.

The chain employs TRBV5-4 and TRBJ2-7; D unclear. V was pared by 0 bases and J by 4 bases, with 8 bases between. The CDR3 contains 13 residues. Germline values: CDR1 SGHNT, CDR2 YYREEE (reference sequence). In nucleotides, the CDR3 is TGTGCCAGCAGCTTGGCTCCAAATTACGAGCAGTACTTC. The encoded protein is CASSLAPNYEQYF.

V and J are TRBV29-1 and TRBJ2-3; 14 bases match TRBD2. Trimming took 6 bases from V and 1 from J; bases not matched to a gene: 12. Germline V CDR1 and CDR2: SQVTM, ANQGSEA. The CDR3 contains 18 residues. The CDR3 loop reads CSVEPGLAGEEGTDTQYF. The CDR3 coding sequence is TGCAGCGTAGAGCCGGGACTAGCGGGGGAAGAGGGCACAGATACGCAGTATTTT.

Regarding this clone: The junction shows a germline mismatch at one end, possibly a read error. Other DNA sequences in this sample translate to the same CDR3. CDR3 residues: CASSLSGTGELFF. Written as DNA, the CDR3 is TGTGCCAGCAGCTTATCGGGGACCGGGGAGCTGTTTTTT. The chain has TRBV27 and TRBJ2-2, with D maybe TRBD2 (5 bases). Looked up from germline, CDR1 is MNHEY and CDR2 is SMNVEV (reference sequence). The CDR3 covers 13 residues.

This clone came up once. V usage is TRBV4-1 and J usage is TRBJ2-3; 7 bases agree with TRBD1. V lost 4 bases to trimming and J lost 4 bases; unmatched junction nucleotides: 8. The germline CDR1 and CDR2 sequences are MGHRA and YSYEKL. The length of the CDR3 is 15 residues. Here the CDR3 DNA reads TGCGCCAGCAGCCCGGGACAGTCTGGGGCAGATACGCAGTATTTT. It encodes CASSPGQSGADTQYF.

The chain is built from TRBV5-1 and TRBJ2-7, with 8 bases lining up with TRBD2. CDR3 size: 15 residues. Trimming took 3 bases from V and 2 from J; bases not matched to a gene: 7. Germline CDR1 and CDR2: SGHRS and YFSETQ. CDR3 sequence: CASSSEIAGPYEQYF. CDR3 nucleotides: TGCGCCAGCAGCTCCGAAATAGCGGGACCCTACGAGCAGTACTTC.

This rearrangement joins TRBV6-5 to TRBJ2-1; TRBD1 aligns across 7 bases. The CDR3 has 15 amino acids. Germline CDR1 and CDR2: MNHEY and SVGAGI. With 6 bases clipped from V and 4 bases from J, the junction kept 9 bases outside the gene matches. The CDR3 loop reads CASSPTGAVYNEQFF. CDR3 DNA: TGTGCCAGCAGCCCTACAGGGGCAGTATACAATGAGCAGTTCTTC.

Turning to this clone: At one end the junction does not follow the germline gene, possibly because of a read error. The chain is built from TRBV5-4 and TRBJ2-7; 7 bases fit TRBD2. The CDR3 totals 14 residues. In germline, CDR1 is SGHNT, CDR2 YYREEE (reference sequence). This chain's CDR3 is CAGSLVPGGYEQYF. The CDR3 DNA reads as TGTGCCGGCAGCTTGGTTCCGGGGGGCTACGAGCAGTACTTC.